The 22 T cell receptor beta chains given below trace back to one sample, sequenced in a study of blood T cell repertoires in COVID-19. Clones were read by immunoSEQ multiplex PCR, and TCRdb kept only the in-frame ones, dropping some. The table records fewer than 35,000 clones, approximately 88% of them present only once. Sequenced material: peripheral blood. Receptors were obtained from a man in his 70s with active COVID-19.

The V gene is TRBV18, the J gene TRBJ2-7; 8 positions match TRBD1. CDR3 length: 17 residues. Looked up from germline, CDR1 is KGHSH and CDR2 is LQKENI. The V and J ends lost 0 bases and 4 bases, in that order; junction bases with no gene match: 11. The CDR3 coding sequence is TGTGCCAGCTCACCACCGGGTCTCGGGACAGGCTCGTACGAGCAGTACTTC. Translation: CASSPPGLGTGSYEQYF.

This chain joins TRBV12-5 and TRBJ2-7; the D gene is possibly TRBD2 (6 bases). Trimming removed 0 bases at V and 2 bases at J, with 11 bases between. CDR3 length: 15 amino acids. CDR1 is LGHNT and CDR2 is FRNRAP in the germline V gene. The CDR3, as DNA: TGTGCTAGTGGTTTGGTACGGGGGTCCGCCTACGAGCAGTACTTC. This encodes CASGLVRGSAYEQYF.

The rearrangement joins TRBV12-3 or TRBV12-4 to TRBJ1-2; D gene unclear. This CDR3 has 13 residues. V shed 3 bases and J shed 8 bases, with 13 bases lying between them. This chain's CDR3 is CASSLRQMEGYTF. The CDR3, as DNA: TGTGCCAGCAGTTTGCGGCAGATGGAGGGCTACACCTTC.

This chain links TRBV14 with TRBJ2-5, with a tentative D call TRBD2 (5 bases). V was clipped by 4 bases and J by 1 base, with 19 bases between them. In germline, CDR1 is SGHDN, CDR2 FVKESK. The CDR3 length is 17 residues. CDR3 amino acids: CASSRTKRRRVQETQYF. CDR3 bases: TGTGCCAGCAGCCGAACGAAGCGGAGAAGGGTCCAAGAGACCCAGTACTTC.

The V and J genes are TRBV7-8 and TRBJ2-3; 10 bases map to TRBD2. This CDR3 contains 19 residues. V trimming: 3 bases; J trimming: 0 bases; junction bases outside the gene matches: 12. Germline V gene lookup returns CDR1 SGHVS and CDR2 FQNEAQ. CDR3 nucleotide sequence: TGTGCCAGCAGCTTCGCACTAGCGGGGAGCGCTACTAGCACAGATACGCAGTATTTT. Protein product: CASSFALAGSATSTDTQYF.

This rearrangement joins TRBV5-1 to TRBJ2-3; 10 positions match TRBD2. This CDR3 region has 15 residues. CDR1 is SGHRS and CDR2 is YFSETQ in the germline V gene. After removal of 9 bases from V and 1 base from J, the junction contained 8 bases not matched to a gene. This chain's CDR3 is CATSLAGDRTDTQYF. Here the CDR3 DNA reads TGCGCCACTTCGCTAGCGGGGGACCGCACAGATACGCAGTATTTT.

The CDR3 DNA is TGTGCCAGTAGTATAAAGACAGGGGAAAATCAGCCCCAGCATTTT. Encoded protein: CASSIKTGENQPQHF. The gene calls are TRBV19 and TRBJ1-5; 8 nucleotides agree with TRBD1. With V trimmed by 2 bases and J by 4 bases, 4 bases remained unmatched. The CDR3 length is 15 residues. CDR1 LNHDA and CDR2 SQIVND come from the germline V gene (reference sequence).

The J gene is TRBJ1-4, the V gene TRBV5-1, with 10 bases identical to TRBD1. The CDR3 spans 15 residues. V was clipped by 0 bases and J by 10 bases; unmatched bases: 6. CDR1 is SGHRS and CDR2 is YFSETQ in the germline V gene. Here the CDR3 reads CASSLEGQGGGKLFF. In DNA form, the CDR3 reads TGCGCCAGCAGCTTGGAAGGACAGGGGGGTGGAAAACTGTTTTTT.

This chain links TRBV10-3 with TRBJ1-2, with D perhaps TRBD1 (5 bases). CDR3 length: 13 amino acids. Trimming removed 3 bases at V and 4 bases at J, with 9 bases between. Germline CDR1 reads ENHRY; CDR2 reads SYGVKD. CDR3 region: CAISDQGSYGYTF. CDR3 nucleotides: TGTGCCATCAGTGACCAGGGAAGCTATGGCTACACCTTC.

The chain is built from TRBV6-6 and TRBJ2-7; possibly TRBD1 for D (5 bases). Germline V gene lookup returns CDR1 MNHNY and CDR2 SVGAGI (reference sequence). V lost 6 bases and J lost 7, with 22 bases in between. This CDR3 has 15 amino acids. Written as DNA, the CDR3 is TGTGCCAGCAGCCCCCTAAAGGGCAGGGATGGGGAGCAGTACTTC. This gives the protein CASSPLKGRDGEQYF.

V gene TRBV4-3 combines with J gene TRBJ2-7, with D maybe TRBD1 (6 bases). The germline gives CDR1 LGHNA, CDR2 YSLEER. The CDR3 totals 13 residues. Trimming removed 1 base from V and 12 bases from J, with 16 bases in between. The CDR3 here is CASSQGRGSPRYF. The CDR3 region has the DNA TGCGCCAGCAGCCAAGGCAGGGGCTCCCCGCGGTACTTC.

CDR3 residues: CASSMDRGNLGAFF. DNA for the CDR3: TGCGCCAGCAGCATGGACAGGGGGAACTTGGGAGCTTTCTTT. The V and J genes are TRBV5-1 and TRBJ1-1; 10 bases map to TRBD1. V lost 4 bases, J lost 10 bases, and 10 bases stayed unmatched. The CDR3 has 14 residues. The germline V gene encodes CDR1 SGHRS and CDR2 YFSETQ.

This clone was counted only a few times. The gene calls are TRBV4-2 and TRBJ1-5, with 9 positions matching TRBD1. Germline loops: CDR1 LGHNA, CDR2 YNFKEQ. J lost 5 bases, V lost 4 bases, and 6 bases had no gene match. The CDR3 covers 15 residues. The CDR3 DNA reads as TGTGCCAGCAGCCCAGGACAGGGGAACTATCAGCCCCAGCATTTT. The encoded protein is CASSPGQGNYQPQHF.

The chain couples TRBV5-1 to TRBJ2-7; 7 bases align to TRBD1. Trimming cost V 4 bases and J 0 bases; bases outside gene matches: 4. The CDR3 length is 14 residues. The V gene's germline CDR1 is SGHRS and CDR2 YFSETQ. The CDR3 protein is CASSPGQPSYEQYF. In DNA form, the CDR3 reads TGCGCCAGCAGCCCGGGACAGCCCTCCTACGAGCAGTACTTC.

The V call is TRBV6-5, the J call TRBJ2-7; 8 bases fit TRBD2. Germline V gene lookup returns CDR1 MNHEY and CDR2 SVGAGI. The CDR3 runs 15 residues. Unmatched junction bases numbered 9, after V lost 6 bases and J lost 2 bases. The CDR3 region has the DNA TGTGCCAGCAGGGGGGGGTATAGCGGGACCTACGAGCAGTACTTC. Encoded protein: CASRGGYSGTYEQYF.

The genes are TRBV5-1 and TRBJ1-1; no definite D call. This CDR3 has 13 amino acids. The V gene's germline CDR1 is SGHRS and CDR2 YFSETQ. V lost 0 bases to trimming and J lost 9 bases, with 12 bases between them. In nucleotides, the CDR3 is TGCGCCAGCAGCTTGGAAGAGGGTGACAAAGCTTTCTTT. This encodes CASSLEEGDKAFF.

V gene TRBV3-1 (or the pseudogene TRBV3-2) combines with J gene TRBJ2-7; 11 nucleotides line up with TRBD1. With V trimmed by 4 bases and J by 5 bases, 10 bases remained unmatched. This CDR3 has 16 residues. CDR1 LGHDT and CDR2 YNNKEL come from the germline V gene (reference sequence). In DNA, the CDR3 is TGTGCCAGCAGCCTGACCCCAGGACAGGGGGCCCACGAGCAGTACTTC. It translates to CASSLTPGQGAHEQYF.

The V call is TRBV29-1, the J call TRBJ2-1; possible D gene TRBD2, 6 bases. This CDR3 spans 15 amino acids. Trimming cost V 2 bases and J 0 bases, with 11 bases left between them. Germline V gene sequence: CDR1 SQVTM, CDR2 ANQGSEA. The CDR3 DNA is TGCAGCGTTGAACAGGGACTTAGCTCCTACAATGAGCAGTTCTTC. Translated: CSVEQGLSSYNEQFF.

J is TRBJ2-1 and V is TRBV4-2; 8 bases are shared with TRBD1. This CDR3 comprises 15 residues. The junction had 8 bases not matched to a gene; V was cut back by 1 base and J by 9 bases. Germline CDR1 and CDR2: LGHNA and YNFKEQ. CDR3 sequence: CASSQAGQGFGEQFF. CDR3 bases: TGTGCCAGCAGCCAAGCCGGACAGGGCTTCGGTGAGCAGTTCTTC.

V usage is TRBV9 and J usage is TRBJ2-1, with 7 bases lining up with TRBD2. CDR1 is SGDLS, CDR2 YYNGEE, per germline. The V gene end was trimmed by 0 bases and the J gene end by 7 bases; junction bases not matched to a gene: 10. The CDR3 runs to 16 residues. DNA for the CDR3: TGTGCCAGCAGCGTAGGTCAGGGAGGGGTCCTAAATGAGCAGTTCTTC. Protein: CASSVGQGGVLNEQFF.

This chain links TRBV4-3 with TRBJ2-2, with 7 bases matching TRBD1. The CDR3 runs 15 residues. The germline gives CDR1 LGHNA, CDR2 YSLEER. V was clipped by 5 bases and J by 5 bases; unmatched bases: 8. The CDR3 DNA follows: TGCGCCAGCAGCTCAAGACAGGGTGGTACCGGGGAGCTGTTTTTT. Its protein is CASSSRQGGTGELFF.

V is TRBV5-1 and J is TRBJ1-4; TRBD1 is a possible D gene (6 bases). V shed 5 bases and J shed 0 bases, with 20 bases lying between them. Germline V lookup: CDR1 SGHRS, CDR2 YFSETQ. The CDR3 has 18 residues. The CDR3 nucleotides read TGCGCCAGCAGGCCCGGACAGCTATCACTCTCAACTAATGAAAAACTGTTTTTT. Protein: CASRPGQLSLSTNEKLFF.